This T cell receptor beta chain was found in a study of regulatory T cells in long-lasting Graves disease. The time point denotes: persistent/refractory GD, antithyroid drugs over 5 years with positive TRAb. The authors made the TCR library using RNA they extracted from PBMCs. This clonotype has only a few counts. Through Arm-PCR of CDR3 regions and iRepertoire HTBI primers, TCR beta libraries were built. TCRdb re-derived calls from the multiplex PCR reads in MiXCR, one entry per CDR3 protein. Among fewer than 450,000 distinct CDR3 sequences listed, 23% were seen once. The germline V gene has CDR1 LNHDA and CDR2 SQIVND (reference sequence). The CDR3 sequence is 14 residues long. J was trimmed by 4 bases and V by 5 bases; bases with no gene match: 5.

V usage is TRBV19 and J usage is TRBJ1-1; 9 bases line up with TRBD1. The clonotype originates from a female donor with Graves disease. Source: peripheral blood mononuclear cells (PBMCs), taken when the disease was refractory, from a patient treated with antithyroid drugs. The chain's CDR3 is CASSPPTGGTEAFF. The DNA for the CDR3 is TGTGCCAGTAGTCCTCCGACAGGGGGCACTGAAGCTTTCTTT.